This TCR beta chain was retrieved from a study of blood T cell repertoires in COVID-19. Background on the study: Acute and convalescent COVID-19 samples came from the United States, Italy and Spain. Nucleic acid was either cDNA or gDNA, and it came from T cells, B-cell-depleted T cells, or PBMCs.

In the original workflow: Estimation of nucleated cell counts was performed using reference gene primer amplification. Produced via immunoSEQ multiplex PCR; TCRdb's table is partial and in-frame only. Clone size and the V and J calls come from that table; the DNA yielded D and trimming. The sample contains about 210,000 clones, roughly four fifths of which appear only once. Germline V gene data show CDR1 as LNHDA and CDR2 as SQIVND (reference sequence). This CDR3 is 17 amino acids long. V dropped 8 bases and J dropped 0 bases, with 17 bases sitting between them. The sequence was obtained from a woman in her forties with acute or convalescent COVID-19. Source material: peripheral blood. The chain links TRBV19 to TRBJ2-6; maybe TRBD1 (5 bases). In DNA, the CDR3 is TGTGCCAGTTGGGGCAGGGTCCCCCCCTCTGGGGCCAACGTCCTGACTTTC. Its protein product is CASWGRVPPSGANVLTF.